A single T cell receptor beta chain is shown here with its context. What it binds is unknown. The sample belongs to a study of beta chain features in type 1 diabetes. Study results and limitations: TCRB CDR3s were moderately but significantly shorter in Type 1 diabetes patients in all four CD4+ subsets.

All of the isolated RNA was reverse transcribed, so expressed TCRB transcripts were sequenced. The method was immunoSEQ multiplex PCR; TCRdb's version includes in-frame clones alone and lacks a portion of them. The sample gives a few hundred thousand clones, around 12% of which show up once; over 0.008% is in the top ten. This clonotype was sampled from a woman younger than 35 with type 1 diabetes. The sequenced sample consisted of naive CD4+ T cells from blood.

The CDR3 DNA follows: TGTGCCAGCAGCTTAACCCGGGACACCTACGAGCAGTACTTC. Its translation is CASSLTRDTYEQYF. The gene calls are TRBV7-2 and TRBJ2-7, with D possibly TRBD1 on 6 matching bases. Trimming shortened V by 2 bases and J by 2 bases, and 10 bases separated the two germline ends. Germline-derived CDR1 and CDR2 are SGHTA and FQGNSA. The CDR3 covers 14 residues.